This T cell receptor beta chain was sequenced during a study of control samples from healthy donors and cancer patients. Sequencing was performed with immunoSEQ multiplex PCR; in TCRdb, only in-frame clones are kept and a portion is missing. The data hold 95,000 to 150,000 clones, with roughly 87% observed a single time. Losses at the gene ends were 5 bases for V and 0 bases for J; bases not matched to a gene: 4. CDR1 is SGHAT, CDR2 FQNNGV, per germline. The CDR3 consists of 15 residues. Input material: blood. This TCR was sampled from a man between 18 and 35 years old in good health. The chain carries TRBV11-2 and TRBJ2-7, with 10 bases identical to TRBD2. The CDR3 region is CASSPSGGSSYEQYF. The CDR3 bases are TGTGCCAGCAGCCCTAGCGGGGGAAGCTCCTACGAGCAGTACTTC.